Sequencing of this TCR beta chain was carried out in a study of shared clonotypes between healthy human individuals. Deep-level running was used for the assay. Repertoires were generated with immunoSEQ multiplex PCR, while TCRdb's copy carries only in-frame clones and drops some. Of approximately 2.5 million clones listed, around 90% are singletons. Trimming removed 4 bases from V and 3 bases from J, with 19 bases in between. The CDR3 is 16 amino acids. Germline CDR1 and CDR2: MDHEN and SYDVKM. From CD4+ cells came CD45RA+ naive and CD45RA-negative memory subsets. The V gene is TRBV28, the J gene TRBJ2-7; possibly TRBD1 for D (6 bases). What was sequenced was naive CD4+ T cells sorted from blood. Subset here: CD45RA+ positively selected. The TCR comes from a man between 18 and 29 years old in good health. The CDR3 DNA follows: TGTGCCAGCAGTTCCATGACAGGTTTTGGGGACTACGAGCAGTACTTC. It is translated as CASSSMTGFGDYEQYF.